The T cell receptor (beta chain) under discussion was sequenced for a study of molecular identifiers for immune sequencing clone quantification. Whole-study context: Within a replicate experiment, RNA obtained from either approximately 20,000 or 98,000 naive CD8 cells was divided into five aliquots, and four of those aliquots were then sequenced.

TCRdb used MiXCR to reprocess the PCR reads, holding one entry per CDR3 protein. The profile covers approximately 670,000 distinct CDR3 sequences, with just under 20% appearing a single time and under 0.95% taken by the ten largest. Study-level points and caveats: Sizes of clones that are highly expanded could be underestimated (if identical TCR molecules share a barcode). Over 99% of effector molecules, yet under 1% of naive-cell molecules, were held by clones above 20 RNA copies.

About this clonotype itself: Its antigen remains unknown. One junction end does not reproduce the germline sequence, and a read error may be involved.

CD8+CD4-CCR7+CD45RA+ sorting gave the naive CD8 T cells. The CDR3 covers 15 residues. The germline CDR1 and CDR2 sequences are SGHAT and FQNNGV. The chain recombines TRBV11-2 with TRBJ1-1; D remains unclear. The source is a human donor in good health. Some libraries in this study had Jurkat cell RNA spiked in. Sequenced sample: naive CD8+ T cells from blood, with Jurkat cell RNA spiked in. Subset specified: FACS-sorted CD8+CD4-CCR7+CD45RA+ naive T cells. The CDR3 DNA reads TGTGCCAGCAGCTTAAACGCTGTCGGGAACACTGAAGCTCTCTTT. It encodes CASSLNAVGNTEALF.